The TCR beta chain under discussion was sequenced for a study of blood T cells in healthy people across ages (dated by TCRdb to between 2015 and 2017). Some background on the complete study: In model experiments, template switching captured roughly one uniquely barcoded TCR beta cDNA molecule for every two T cells. The study measured age-related changes in TCR beta repertoire diversity using deep sequencing normalized with unique cDNA molecular identifiers. Four age groups were formed from the donors: young (average 16 years), middle-aged (around 40), aged (about 62) and long-lived (approximately 78). Using the same blood draw, the study looked at two additional independent replicas of 1 million unique cDNA reads for two donors, one aged 18 to 30 and the other aged 80 or older.

The library was made by 5' RACE. Sequencing was performed on an Illumina HiSeq 2500. The second PCR ran for about 7 to 11 cycles and used a J-beta primer mix along with a sample-barcoded 5' primer. A unique molecular identifier was introduced onto each TCR beta cDNA molecule by a template-switch 5' adaptor carrying 12 random nucleotides. Each sample yielded at least 2.5 million CDR3-containing paired-end reads. First-strand cDNA synthesis was performed from all RNA using the Mint cDNA synthesis kit, with priming by a TRBC-specific oligonucleotide. Following uracil-DNA glycosylase treatment, a first 18-cycle PCR with universal primers M1SS and BC2_uni_R was performed on all cDNA. The source study handled its data this way. For normalization, 1 million high-quality reads, each with a distinct molecular identifier, were randomly selected from each sample. Reads with shared molecular identifiers were discarded instead of being binned into consensus sequences. MiTCR, set to a Q25 quality threshold and the strictest error-elimination algorithm, was used for CDR3 identification, clonotype clustering and error correction. A nonparametric unseen species model with Euler transformation was used to estimate lower-bound total TCR beta diversity. In TCRdb, the public reads were trimmed at Q25 with fastp and aligned with MiXCR, with productive beta chains retained. Every CDR3 protein is listed once, alongside the most common genes and DNA of its rows. The V and J calls, along with clone size, are taken from TCRdb and not from the paper's own processing. This sample holds more than 900,000 distinct CDR3 sequences; 25% to 35% were observed only once. The top ten clones comprise 10% of the sample.

V sheds 6 bases and J sheds 3 bases, leaving 12 bases between their ends. The CDR3 spans 13 residues, from the cysteine through the phenylalanine. Only the CDR3 DNA stays, 39 bases, in frame from base 1. Overall results and qualifications from the work: Observed TCR beta diversity per million T cells fell roughly linearly with age, and a significant reduction was already apparent by age about 43. Estimates of total diversity based on one million sequenced T cells were regarded as lower bounds and as underestimates. Since profiling was done on bulk unsorted PBMCs, naive and antigen-experienced compartments could not be conclusively compared. Compared with the aged group, the long-lived group had more naive CD4+ T cells, fewer expanded clones and increased TCR diversity, suggesting age selection. Because donor CMV infection status was unknown, age-related changes in expanded clonotypes were potentially confounded. There was a strong correlation between observed TCR beta diversity and the percentage of naive T cells measured by flow cytometry.

This clonotype was detected ten times or more. Its antigen remains unidentified. The record has no base qualities; no much larger clone is one base away. The 40 or so donors, aged about 6 to 95 years, were systemically healthy Caucasian individuals from Russia. Each donor gave 8.5 to 10 milliliters of peripheral blood, collected into EDTA-treated Vacutainer tubes. Ficoll-Paque density-gradient centrifugation was used to isolate PBMCs, with at least 6 million obtained per sample. Total RNA was extracted from PBMCs with Trizol reagent, with at least 5.5 micrograms obtained per sample. For every donor, flow cytometry on a PBMC aliquot measured the percentage of naive CD45RAhigh/CD27high T cells. The data also belong to a second study, concerning T cells of mothers and their children. The second paper further reports: Nine systemically healthy Caucasian individuals, comprising three mothers and their six children, were included as donors. cDNA synthesis consumed the entire amount of extracted RNA, loaded at about 1.5 ug RNA in each 15 ul reaction. In the second PCR, the M1S primer added sample barcodes and 2-4 random nucleotides. Each mother yielded over 8.5 million TCR beta CDR3 reads and each child a few million reads. Thymic selection similarly shapes TCR recombination output in related and unrelated pairs, with minor effect from inherited differences. Normalized repertoire overlap was always found to be slightly, but never significantly, higher in related mother-child pairs than in unrelated mother-child pairs. With a sensitivity of 90 to 100 clones per million clonotypes, no persistent microchimeric T cell clones were detected. The study used deep NGS to compare TCR beta repertoires of mothers and children, seeking features distinguishing related mother-child pairs from unrelated individuals. On average, the children were approximately 11 +/- 4 years old, while the mothers were approximately 41 +/- 4 years old. After adapters were ligated using NEBNext reagents, the libraries underwent 100+100 nt paired-end sequencing on an Illumina HiSeq 2000. To prevent cross-contamination, the mother and child libraries were prepared one month apart and sequenced in separate runs. For each donor, somewhere between about 450,000 and 2,000,000 distinct TCR beta clonotypes were identified. Naive TCR beta clonotypes were estimated from low-frequency clonotypes matched to each donor's FACS-determined naive share, without sorting.

The chain joins TRBV12-3 or TRBV12-4 to TRBJ2-7, with the D gene call left open. Sequencing was done on a sample of blood. The sequence came from a woman aged 40 to 50 in good health. The DNA sequence is given as TGTGCCAGCAGACCGGACCCGGGCTACGAGCAGTACTTC. Its product reads: CASRPDPGYEQYF.